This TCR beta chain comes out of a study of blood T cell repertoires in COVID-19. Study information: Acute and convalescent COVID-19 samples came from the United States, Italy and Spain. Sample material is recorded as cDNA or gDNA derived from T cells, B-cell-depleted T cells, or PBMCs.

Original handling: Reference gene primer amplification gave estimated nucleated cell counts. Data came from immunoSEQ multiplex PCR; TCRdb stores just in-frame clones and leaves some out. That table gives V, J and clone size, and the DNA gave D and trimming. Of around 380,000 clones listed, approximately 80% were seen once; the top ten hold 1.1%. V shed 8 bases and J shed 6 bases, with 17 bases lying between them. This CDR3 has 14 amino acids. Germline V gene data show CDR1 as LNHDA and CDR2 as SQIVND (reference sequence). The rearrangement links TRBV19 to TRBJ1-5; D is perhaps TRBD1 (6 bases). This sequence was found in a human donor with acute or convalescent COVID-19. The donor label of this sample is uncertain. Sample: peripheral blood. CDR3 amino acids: CASDHRVRGQPQHF. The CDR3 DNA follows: TGTGCCAGTGACCACAGGGTTCGAGGTCAGCCCCAGCATTTT.